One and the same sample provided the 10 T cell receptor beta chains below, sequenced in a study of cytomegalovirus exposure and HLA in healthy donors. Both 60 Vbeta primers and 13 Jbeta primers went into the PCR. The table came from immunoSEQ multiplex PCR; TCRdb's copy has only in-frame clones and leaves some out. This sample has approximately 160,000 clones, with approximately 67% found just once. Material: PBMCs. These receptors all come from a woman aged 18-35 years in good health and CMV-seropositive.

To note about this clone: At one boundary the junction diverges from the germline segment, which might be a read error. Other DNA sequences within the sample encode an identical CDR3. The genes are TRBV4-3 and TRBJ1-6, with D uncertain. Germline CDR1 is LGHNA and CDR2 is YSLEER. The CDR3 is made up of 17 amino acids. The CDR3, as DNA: TGCGCCAGCAGCCAAGAGGGCACAAGCTCCTATAATTCCCCCCTCCACTTT. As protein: CASSQEGTSSYNSPLHF.

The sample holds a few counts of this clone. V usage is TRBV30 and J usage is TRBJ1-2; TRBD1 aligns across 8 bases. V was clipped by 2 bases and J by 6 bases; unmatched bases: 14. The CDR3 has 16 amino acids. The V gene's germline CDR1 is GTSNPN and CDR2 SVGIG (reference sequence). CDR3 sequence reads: CAWSSGQGAILHGYTF. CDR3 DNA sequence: TGTGCCTGGAGTAGTGGGCAGGGGGCTATCTTACATGGCTACACCTTC.

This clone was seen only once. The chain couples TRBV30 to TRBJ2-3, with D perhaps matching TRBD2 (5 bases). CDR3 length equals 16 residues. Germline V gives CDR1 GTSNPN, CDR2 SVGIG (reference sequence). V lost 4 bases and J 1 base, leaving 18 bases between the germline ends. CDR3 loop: CAWTTAPGFGTDTQYF. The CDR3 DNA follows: TGTGCCTGGACCACCGCCCCGGGGTTTGGCACAGATACGCAGTATTTT.

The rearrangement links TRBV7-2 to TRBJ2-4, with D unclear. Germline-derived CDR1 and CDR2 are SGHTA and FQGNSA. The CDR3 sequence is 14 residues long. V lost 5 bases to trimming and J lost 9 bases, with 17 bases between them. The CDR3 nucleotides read TGTGCCAGCAGCCTAGAGATACACGGCGGCATTCAGTACTTC. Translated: CASSLEIHGGIQYF.

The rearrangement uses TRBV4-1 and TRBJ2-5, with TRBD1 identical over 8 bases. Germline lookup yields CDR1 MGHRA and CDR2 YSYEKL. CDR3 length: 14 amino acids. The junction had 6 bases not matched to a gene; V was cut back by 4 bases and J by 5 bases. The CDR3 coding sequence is TGCGCCAGCAGCCGGACGACAGGGGTGGAGACCCAGTACTTC. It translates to CASSRTTGVETQYF.

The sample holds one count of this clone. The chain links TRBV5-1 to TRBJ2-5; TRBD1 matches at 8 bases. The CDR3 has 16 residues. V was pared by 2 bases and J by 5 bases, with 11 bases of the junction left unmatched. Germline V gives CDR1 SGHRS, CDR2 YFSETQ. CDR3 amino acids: CASSFVGQGKFETQYF. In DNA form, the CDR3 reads TGCGCCAGCAGCTTTGTAGGACAGGGAAAGTTTGAGACCCAGTACTTC.

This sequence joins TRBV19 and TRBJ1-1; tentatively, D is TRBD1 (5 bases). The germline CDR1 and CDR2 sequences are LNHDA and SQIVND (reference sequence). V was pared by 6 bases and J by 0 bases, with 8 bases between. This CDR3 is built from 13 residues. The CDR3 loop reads CASRTDMNTEAFF. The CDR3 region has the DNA TGTGCCAGTAGGACAGACATGAACACTGAAGCTTTCTTT. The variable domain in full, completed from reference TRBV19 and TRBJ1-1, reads DGGITQSPKYLFRKEGQNVTLSCEQNLNHDAMYWYRQDPGQGLRLIYYSQIVNDFQKGDIAEGYSVSREKKESFPLTVTSAQKNPTAFYLCASRTDMNTEAFFGQGTRLTVV.

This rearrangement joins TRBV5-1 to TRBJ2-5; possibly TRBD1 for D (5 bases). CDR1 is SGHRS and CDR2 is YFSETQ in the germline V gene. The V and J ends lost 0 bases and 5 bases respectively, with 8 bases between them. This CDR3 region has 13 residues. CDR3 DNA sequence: TGCGCCAGCAGCTTGGACAGGCCGGAGACCCAGTACTTC. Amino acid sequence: CASSLDRPETQYF.

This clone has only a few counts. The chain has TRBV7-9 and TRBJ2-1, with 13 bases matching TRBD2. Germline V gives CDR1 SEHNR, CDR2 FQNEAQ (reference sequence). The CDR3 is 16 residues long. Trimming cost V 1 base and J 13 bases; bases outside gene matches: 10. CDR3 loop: CASSLGGLAGTMRQFF. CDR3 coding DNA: TGTGCCAGCAGCTTAGGGGGACTAGCGGGGACAATGAGACAGTTCTTC.

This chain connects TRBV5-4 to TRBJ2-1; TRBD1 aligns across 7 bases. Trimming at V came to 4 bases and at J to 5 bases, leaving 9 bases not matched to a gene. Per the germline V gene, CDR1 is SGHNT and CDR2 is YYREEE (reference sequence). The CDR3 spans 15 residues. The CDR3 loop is CASSQAPGTDNEQFF. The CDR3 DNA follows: TGTGCCAGCAGCCAGGCGCCCGGGACAGACAATGAGCAGTTCTTC.